This TCR beta chain was found in a study of T cells in Graves' hyperthyroidism and ophthalmopathy. There are many counts of this clonotype. Amplified regions were TCR beta CDR3 sequences from RNA transcripts. The HTBI primer set served for first-round RT-PCR of the TCR CDR3. TCRdb re-called the multiplex PCR reads with MiXCR, one entry per CDR3 protein. Counted here are roughly 700,000 distinct CDR3 sequences, under 45% occurring once; the ten biggest clones make up around 30%. The germline V gene has CDR1 SGHTA and CDR2 FQGNSA. Trimming took 10 bases from V and 8 from J, leaving 15 bases between them. The CDR3 totals 13 residues.

The source of this sequence is a woman aged 40 to 49 with Graves' hyperthyroidism. V and J are TRBV7-2 and TRBJ1-6; D gene uncertain. What was sequenced was blood. The chain's CDR3 is CATSPYRDSPLHF. The CDR3 nucleotides read TGTGCCACCTCACCATATCGCGATTCACCCCTCCACTTT.